The entry that follows covers one T cell receptor (beta chain) sequence. Antigen specificity is unknown. Some clones are missing from TCRdb's copy, which holds only in-frame ones; the method was immunoSEQ multiplex PCR. This sample has under 70,000 clones, with 60% to 80% found just once. The entry originates in a study of radiotherapy plus CTLA-4 blockade in lung cancer. The overall study: Objective responses were recorded in over 15% of patients, with disease control recorded in about 33%. Study results and caveats: Following radiotherapy plus ipilimumab, tumor-derived TCR clones expanded in the blood. Reports state that early shifts in blood T cell clones, with interferon-beta, best predicted response.

The germline V gene has CDR1 LGHNA and CDR2 YSLEER. V lost 3 bases, J lost 2 bases, and 2 bases stayed unmatched. The CDR3 is 15 amino acids. Patients had chemo-refractory metastatic non-small-cell lung cancer and received focal radiation plus CTLA-4 blockade that used ipilimumab. The specimen was peripheral blood, collected from a patient treated with radiotherapy plus ipilimumab. The chain joins TRBV4-3 to TRBJ1-2, with 11 bases that match TRBD1. The receptor's source is a human donor with non-small cell lung cancer who had a complete response to radiotherapy plus ipilimumab. The CDR3: CASSQWTGGNYGYTF. CDR3 DNA: TGCGCCAGCAGCCAGTGGACAGGGGGCAACTATGGCTACACCTTC.